This record covers a single TCR beta chain. This sample is drawn from a study of technical replicates of blood from a few donors. Method: immunoSEQ multiplex PCR; TCRdb's copy keeps in-frame clones and lacks some. The sample carries fewer than 100,000 clones, around 90% recorded once. The CDR3 has 14 residues. V dropped 1 base and J dropped 5 bases, with 11 bases sitting between them. Germline CDR1 reads LNHDA; CDR2 reads SQIVND (reference sequence). The chain combines TRBV19 with TRBJ1-2; D perhaps matches TRBD1 (5 bases). The sample comprised T cells isolated from PBMCs. The origin of this receptor is a human donor in good health. The CDR3 bases are TGTGCCAGTAGTATAGGGACGACAGTTTATGGCTACACCTTC. This sequence encodes CASSIGTTVYGYTF.